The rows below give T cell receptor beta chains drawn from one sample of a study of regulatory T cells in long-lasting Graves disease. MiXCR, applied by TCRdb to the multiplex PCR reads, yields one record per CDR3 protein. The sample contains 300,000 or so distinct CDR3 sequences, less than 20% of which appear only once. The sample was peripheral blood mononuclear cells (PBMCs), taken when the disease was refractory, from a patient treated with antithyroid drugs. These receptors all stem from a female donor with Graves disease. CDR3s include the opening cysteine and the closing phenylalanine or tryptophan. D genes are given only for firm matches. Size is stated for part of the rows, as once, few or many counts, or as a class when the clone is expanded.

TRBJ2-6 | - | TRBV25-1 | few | CASSEIGGANVLTF | TGTGCCAGCAGTGAAATTGGTGGGGCCAACGTCCTGACTTTC
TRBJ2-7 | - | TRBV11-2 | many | CASSSIRLGRAEYEQYF | TGTGCCAGCAGCTCGATCCGATTGGGCCGCGCCGAATACGAGCAGTACTTC
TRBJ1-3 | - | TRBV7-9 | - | CASSPGRAADTIYF | TGTGCCAGCAGCCCCGGACGAGCTGCGGACACCATATATTTT
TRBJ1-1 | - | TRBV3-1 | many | CASSQRDTNTEAFF | TGTGCCAGCAGCCAACGCGACACGAACACTGAAGCTTTCTTT
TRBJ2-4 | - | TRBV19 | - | CASSIGGRKWAKNIQYF | TGTGCCAGTAGTATCGGGGGCAGGAAATGGGCCAAAAACATTCAGTACTTC
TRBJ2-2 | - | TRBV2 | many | CASSEEPLNTGELFF | TGTGCCAGCAGTGAAGAACCCTTGAACACCGGGGAGCTGTTTTTT
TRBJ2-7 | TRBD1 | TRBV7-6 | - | CASGLALRGHEQYF | TGTGCCAGCGGCTTAGCCCTAAGGGGGCACGAGCAGTACTTC
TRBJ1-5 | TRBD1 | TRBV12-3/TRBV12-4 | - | CASSFSGGERQPQHF | TGTGCCAGCAGTTTTTCAGGGGGCGAGAGGCAGCCCCAGCATTTT
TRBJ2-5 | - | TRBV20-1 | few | CSARYFRSGQQETQYF | TGCAGTGCTAGATATTTTAGATCAGGGCAACAAGAGACCCAGTACTTC
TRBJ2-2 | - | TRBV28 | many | CASSFGGDTGELFF | TGTGCCAGCAGTTTCGGCGGAGACACCGGGGAGCTGTTTTTT
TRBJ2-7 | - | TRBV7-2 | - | CASSLLRHSYEQYF | TGTGCCAGCAGCTTACTACGCCACTCCTACGAGCAGTACTTC
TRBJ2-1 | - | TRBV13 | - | CASSLAPGREQFF | TGTGCCAGCAGCTTGGCCCCGGGCCGTGAGCAGTTCTTC
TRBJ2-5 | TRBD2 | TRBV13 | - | CASSPRGLAGAQETQYF | TGTGCCAGCAGCCCCCGGGGACTAGCGGGGGCCCAAGAGACCCAGTACTTC
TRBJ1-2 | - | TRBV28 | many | CASSIRLDYGYTF | TGTGCCAGCAGTATCAGGTTGGACTATGGCTACACCTTC
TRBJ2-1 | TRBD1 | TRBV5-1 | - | CASSPNSGTANNEQFF | TGCGCCAGCAGCCCTAACTCCGGGACAGCCAACAATGAGCAGTTCTTC
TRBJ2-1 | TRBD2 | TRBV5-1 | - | CASSLVGLAGYNEQFF | TGCGCCAGCAGCTTGGTTGGACTAGCGGGATACAATGAGCAGTTCTTC
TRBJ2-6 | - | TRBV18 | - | CASSPPGAGANVLTF | TGTGCCAGCTCACCACCGGGGGCTGGGGCCAACGTCCTGACTTTC
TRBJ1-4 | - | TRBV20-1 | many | CSASPSGRGEKLFF | TGCAGTGCTAGCCCATCAGGGAGGGGAGAAAAACTGTTTTTT
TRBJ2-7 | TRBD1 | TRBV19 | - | CASSTTGVVHEQYF | TGTGCCAGTAGCACGACAGGGGTGGTCCACGAGCAGTACTTC
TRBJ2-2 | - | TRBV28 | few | CASKGGNTGELFF | TGTGCCAGCAAGGGCGGGAACACCGGGGAGCTGTTTTTT
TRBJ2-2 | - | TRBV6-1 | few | CATQTVTGELFF | TGTGCCACCCAGACAGTTACGGGGGAGCTGTTTTTT
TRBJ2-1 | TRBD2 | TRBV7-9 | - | CASSPGGLAGGGEQFF | TGTGCCAGCAGCCCAGGAGGACTAGCGGGAGGGGGTGAGCAGTTCTTC
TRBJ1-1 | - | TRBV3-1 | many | CASSPGETTEAFF | TGTGCCAGCAGCCCAGGGGAGACCACTGAAGCTTTCTTT
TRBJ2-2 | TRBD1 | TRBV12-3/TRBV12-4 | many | CASSPSGGFDTGELFF | TGTGCCAGCAGTCCGTCAGGGGGCTTTGACACCGGGGAGCTGTTTTTT
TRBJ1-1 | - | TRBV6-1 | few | CASSKGQGFTEAFF | TGTGCCAGCAGTAAGGGGCAGGGGTTCACTGAAGCTTTCTTT
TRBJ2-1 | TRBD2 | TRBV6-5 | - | CASSYGLAEYNEQFF | TGTGCCAGCAGTTACGGTCTAGCGGAATACAATGAGCAGTTCTTC
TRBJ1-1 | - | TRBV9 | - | CASSLGPPNTEAFF | TGTGCCAGCAGCCTGGGACCCCCGAACACTGAAGCTTTCTTT
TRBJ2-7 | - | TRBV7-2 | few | CASSFSNEQYF | TGTGCCAGCAGCTTTAGCAACGAGCAGTACTTC
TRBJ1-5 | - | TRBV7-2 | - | CASSGTRAGVNQPQHF | TGTGCCAGCAGCGGGACCCGGGCAGGGGTCAATCAGCCCCAGCATTTT
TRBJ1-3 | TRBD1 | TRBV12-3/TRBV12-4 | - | CASSLFATGGSGNTIYF | TGTGCCAGCAGTCTTTTCGCCACAGGGGGCTCTGGAAACACCATATATTTT
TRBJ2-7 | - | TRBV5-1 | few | CASQGGLGYEQYF | TGCGCCAGCCAGGGGGGACTAGGATACGAGCAGTACTTC
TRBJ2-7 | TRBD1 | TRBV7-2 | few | CASSLATGGSYEQYF | TGTGCCAGCAGCTTAGCGACAGGGGGATCCTACGAGCAGTACTTC
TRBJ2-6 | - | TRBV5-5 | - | CASDMRPDSGANVLTF | TGTGCCAGCGACATGAGGCCGGACTCTGGGGCCAACGTCCTGACTTTC
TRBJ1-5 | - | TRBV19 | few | CASSMWSLGRQPQHF | TGTGCCAGTAGTATGTGGTCCCTCGGAAGGCAGCCCCAGCATTTT
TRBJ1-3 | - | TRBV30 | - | CAWSVVGVDGNTIYF | TGTGCCTGGAGTGTCGTCGGTGTAGATGGAAACACCATATATTTT
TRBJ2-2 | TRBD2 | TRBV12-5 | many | CASAARAGDTGELFF | TGTGCTAGTGCCGCCCGCGCGGGAGACACCGGGGAGCTGTTTTTT
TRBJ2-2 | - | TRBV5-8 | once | CASSSLAGGGELFF | TGTGCCAGCAGCTCACTAGCAGGGGGCGGGGAGCTGTTTTTT
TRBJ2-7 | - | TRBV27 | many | CASSRARDRSYEQYF | TGTGCCAGCAGTCGCGCCCGGGACCGATCCTACGAGCAGTACTTC
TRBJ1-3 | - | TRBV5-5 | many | CASSRVSGAGNTIYF | TGTGCCAGCAGCAGGGTATCTGGGGCTGGAAACACCATATATTTT
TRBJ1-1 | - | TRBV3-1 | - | CASSHRGVASDTEAFF | TGTGCCAGCAGCCACCGGGGGGTGGCGTCTGACACTGAAGCTTTCTTT
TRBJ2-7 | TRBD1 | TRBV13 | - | CASSPGGREQYF | TGTGCCAGCAGTCCAGGGGGCCGGGAGCAGTACTTC
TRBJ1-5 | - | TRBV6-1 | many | CASSEAGYLGGARQPQHF | TGTGCCAGCAGTGAAGCGGGCTACCTCGGGGGGGCTCGTCAGCCCCAGCATTTT